Ten or more counts support the clone carrying this TCR beta chain. Its specificity is not known. The CDR3 is made up of 14 amino acids. CDR1 is KGHSH, CDR2 LQKENI, per germline. Trimming removed 5 bases from V and 3 bases from J, with 11 bases in between. Using unique molecular identifiers, the investigators prepared the TCRbeta library. TCRdb independently ran MiXCR on the PCR reads; one entry per CDR3 protein. This table has about 160,000 distinct CDR3 sequences, around 10% appearing once. The data were taken from a study of T-cell reconstitution after alpha-beta-depleted transplantation in children. General observations from the study: Alpha-beta T cells present about two months after transplant were reported to originate from several hundred expanded graft clones. Several patients had high TCRbeta diversity at day 60; it came from surviving recipient T cells and thymic progenitors. T-cell counts and diversity were attributed mostly to newly produced T cells one year after transplant.

This sequence originates from a boy younger than 10 with acute myeloid leukemia, due to receive a stem cell transplant. This sample comprised PBMCs, obtained before TCRalphabeta/CD19-depleted stem cell transplant. The chain links TRBV18 to TRBJ1-5; D is unclear. This CDR3 is CASSIGRNNQPQHF. As DNA, the CDR3 is TGTGCCAGCTCAATCGGGCGGAACAATCAGCCCCAGCATTTT.